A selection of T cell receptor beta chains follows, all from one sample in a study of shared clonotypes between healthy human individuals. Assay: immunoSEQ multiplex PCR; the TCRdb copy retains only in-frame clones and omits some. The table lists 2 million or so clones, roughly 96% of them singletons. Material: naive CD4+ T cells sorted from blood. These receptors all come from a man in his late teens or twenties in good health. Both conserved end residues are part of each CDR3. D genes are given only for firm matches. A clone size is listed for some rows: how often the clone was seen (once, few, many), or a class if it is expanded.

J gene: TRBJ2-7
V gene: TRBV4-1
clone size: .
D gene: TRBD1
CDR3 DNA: TGCGCCAGCAGCCCCCGGGACAGATACGAGCAGTACTTC
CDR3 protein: CASSPRDRYEQYF

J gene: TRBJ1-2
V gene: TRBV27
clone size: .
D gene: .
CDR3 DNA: TGTGCCAGCAGTCCCACCCTGGGAGGCTACACCTTC
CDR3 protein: CASSPTLGGYTF

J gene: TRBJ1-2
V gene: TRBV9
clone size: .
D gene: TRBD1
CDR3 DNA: TGTGCCAGCAGCATGGGACAGGGAATTGGCTACACCTTC
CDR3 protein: CASSMGQGIGYTF

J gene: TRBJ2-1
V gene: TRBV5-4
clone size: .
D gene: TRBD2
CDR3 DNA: TGTGCCAGCAGCTCCAAGCGGGAGGGCTTTAACAATGAGCAGTTCTTC
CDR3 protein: CASSSKREGFNNEQFF

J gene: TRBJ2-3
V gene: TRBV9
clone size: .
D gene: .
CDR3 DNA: TGTGCCAGCAGCGTAGGACCCAGGGGGGCAGATACGCAGTATTTT
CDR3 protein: CASSVGPRGADTQYF

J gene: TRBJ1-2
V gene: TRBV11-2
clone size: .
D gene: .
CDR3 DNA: TGTGCCAGCAGCTTATCCCAGGGGTACTATGGCTACACCTTC
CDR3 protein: CASSLSQGYYGYTF

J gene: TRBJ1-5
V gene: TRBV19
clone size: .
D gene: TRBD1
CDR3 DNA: TGTGCCAGTAGCAGAGACAGGGGGTTTCAGCCCCAGCATTTT
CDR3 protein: CASSRDRGFQPQHF

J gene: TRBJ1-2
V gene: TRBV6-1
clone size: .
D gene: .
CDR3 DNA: TGTGCCAGCAGTGCCGCCTTACAGGCCCTATATGGCTACACCTTC
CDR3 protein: CASSAALQALYGYTF

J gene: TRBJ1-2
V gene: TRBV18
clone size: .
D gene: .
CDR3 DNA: TGTGCCAGCTCACCACAGAATAGTTTCGGGGAGTATGGCTACACCTTC
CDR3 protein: CASSPQNSFGEYGYTF

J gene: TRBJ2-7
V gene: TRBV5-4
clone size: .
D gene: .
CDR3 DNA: TGTGCCAGCAGCCAAAATTACAAAACCTACGAGCAGTACTTC
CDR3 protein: CASSQNYKTYEQYF

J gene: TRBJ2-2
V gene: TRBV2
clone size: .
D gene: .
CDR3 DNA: TGTGCCAGCAGTGAAATCCGGAACACCGGGGAGCTGTTTTTT
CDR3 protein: CASSEIRNTGELFF

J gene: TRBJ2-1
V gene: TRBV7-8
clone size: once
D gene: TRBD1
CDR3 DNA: TGTGCCAGCAGCTCCCCAGGGGGAGCCTACAATGAGCAGTTCTTC
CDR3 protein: CASSSPGGAYNEQFF

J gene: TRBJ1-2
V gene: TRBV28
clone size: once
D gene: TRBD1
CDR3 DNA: TGTGCCAGCAGTTTGACAGGGAAAAGCGGTGGCTACACCTTC
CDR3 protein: CASSLTGKSGGYTF

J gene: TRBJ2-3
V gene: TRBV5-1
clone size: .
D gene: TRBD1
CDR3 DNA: TGCGCCAGCAGCTGGGGGACAGGGGCAGATACGCAGTATTTT
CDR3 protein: CASSWGTGADTQYF

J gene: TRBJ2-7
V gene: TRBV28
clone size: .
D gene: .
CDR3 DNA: TGTGCCAGCAGTTTTCTGGGGGGGCTCAACGAGCAGTACTTC
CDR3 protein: CASSFLGGLNEQYF

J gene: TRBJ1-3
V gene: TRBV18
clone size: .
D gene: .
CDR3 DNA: TGTGCCAGCTCCTCCGCCCCCCAGAGCTCTGGAAACACCATATATTTT
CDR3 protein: CASSSAPQSSGNTIYF

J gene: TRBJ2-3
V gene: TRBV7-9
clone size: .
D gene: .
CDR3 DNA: TGTGCCAGCAGCTTAATGACCACAGATACGCAGTATTTT
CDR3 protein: CASSLMTTDTQYF

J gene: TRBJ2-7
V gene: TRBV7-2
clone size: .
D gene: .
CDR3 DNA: TGTGCCAGCAAGGGGCCCACCTCCTACGAGCAGTACTTC
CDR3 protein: CASKGPTSYEQYF

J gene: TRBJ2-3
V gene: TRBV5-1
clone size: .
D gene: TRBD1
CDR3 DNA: TGCGCCAGCAGCTCGGGACAGGGGGCAACAGATACGCAGTATTTT
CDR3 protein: CASSSGQGATDTQYF

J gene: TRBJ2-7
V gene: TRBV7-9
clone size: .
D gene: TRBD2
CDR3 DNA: TGTGGTGTGGGGGACTACCCCTACGAGCAGTACTTC
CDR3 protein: CGVGDYPYEQYF

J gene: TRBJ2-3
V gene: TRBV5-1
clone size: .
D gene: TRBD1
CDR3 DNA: TGCGCCAGCAGAGACAGGGTCTCCTTTAGCACAGATACGCAGTATTTT
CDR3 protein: CASRDRVSFSTDTQYF

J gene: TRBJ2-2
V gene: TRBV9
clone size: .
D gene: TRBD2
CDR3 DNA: TGTGCCAGCAGCGTAGCGGGGGGAGCGAACACCGGGGAGCTGTTTTTT
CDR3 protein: CASSVAGGANTGELFF

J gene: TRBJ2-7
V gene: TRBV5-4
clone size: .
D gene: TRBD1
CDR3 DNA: TGTGCCAGCAGCTTAAGACAGGGGAACGAGCAGTACTTC
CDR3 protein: CASSLRQGNEQYF

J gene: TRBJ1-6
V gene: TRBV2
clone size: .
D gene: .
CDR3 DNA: TGTGCCAGCAGTGAACGGTTTAGTGGTTCACCCCTCCACTTT
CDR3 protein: CASSERFSGSPLHF

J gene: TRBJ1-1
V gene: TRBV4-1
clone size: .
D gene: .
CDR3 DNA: TGCGCCAGCAGCCAGGTGGCGGGGCTATCGAACACTGAAGCTTTCTTT
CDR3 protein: CASSQVAGLSNTEAFF

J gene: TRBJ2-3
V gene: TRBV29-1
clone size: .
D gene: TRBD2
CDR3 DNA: TGCAGCGTTGACGGACTAGCGGGGAAGTATTTT
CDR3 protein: CSVDGLAGKYF

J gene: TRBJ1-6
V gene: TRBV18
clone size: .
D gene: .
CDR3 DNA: TGTGCCAGCTCACCACCGGGTGCGAGCTCCTATAATTCACCCCTCCACTTT
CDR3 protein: CASSPPGASSYNSPLHF

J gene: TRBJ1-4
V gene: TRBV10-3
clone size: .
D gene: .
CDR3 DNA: TGTGCCATCAGTGAGTCGGGAATGGAAAAACTGTTTTTT
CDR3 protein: CAISESGMEKLFF

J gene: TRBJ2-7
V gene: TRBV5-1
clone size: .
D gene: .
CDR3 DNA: TGCGCCAGCAGCTTGGCAGGGAACTACGAGCAGTACTTC
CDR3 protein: CASSLAGNYEQYF

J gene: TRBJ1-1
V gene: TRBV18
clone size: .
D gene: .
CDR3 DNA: TGTGCCAGCTCACCATTAGGGGAGAACACTGAAGCTTTCTTT
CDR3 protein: CASSPLGENTEAFF

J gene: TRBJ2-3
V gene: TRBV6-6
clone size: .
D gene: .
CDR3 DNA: TGTGCCAGCAGTCCCCAATCAGCGGCCACAGATACGCAGTATTTT
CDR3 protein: CASSPQSAATDTQYF

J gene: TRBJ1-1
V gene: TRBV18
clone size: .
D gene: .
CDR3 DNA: TGTGCCAGCTCACCAACGGCCCAAACTGAAGCTTTCTTT
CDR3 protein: CASSPTAQTEAFF

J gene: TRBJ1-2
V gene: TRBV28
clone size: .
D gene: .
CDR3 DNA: TGTGCCAGCAGTCAACCTTCAACCGGACGTATATATGGCTACACCTTC
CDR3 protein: CASSQPSTGRIYGYTF

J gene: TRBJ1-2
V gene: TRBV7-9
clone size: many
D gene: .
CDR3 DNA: TGTGCCAGCAGCCCGATAGACTACGGCTACACCTTC
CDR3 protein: CASSPIDYGYTF

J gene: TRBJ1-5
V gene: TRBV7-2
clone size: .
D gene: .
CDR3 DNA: TGTGCCAGCAGCTTAGTACCTCTCAATCAGCCCCAGCATTTT
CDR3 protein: CASSLVPLNQPQHF

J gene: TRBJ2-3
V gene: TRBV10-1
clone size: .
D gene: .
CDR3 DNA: TGCGCCAGCAGTGAGTCTAAACTAGCCTCCACAGATACGCAGTATTTT
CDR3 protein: CASSESKLASTDTQYF

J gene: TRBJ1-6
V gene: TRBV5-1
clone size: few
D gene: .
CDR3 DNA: TGCGCCAGCAGCTTTCGGGGTGAGGATTCACCCCTCCACTTT
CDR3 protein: CASSFRGEDSPLHF

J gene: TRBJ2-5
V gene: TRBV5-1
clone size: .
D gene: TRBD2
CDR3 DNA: TGCGCCAGCAGCCAAAAAATTGGCGGGGGGAACGAAGAGACCCAGTACTTC
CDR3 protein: CASSQKIGGGNEETQYF

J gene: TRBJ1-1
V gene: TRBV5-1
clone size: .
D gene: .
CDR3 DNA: TGCGCCAGCAGCTTCACGAGAAAAAACACTGAAGCTTTCTTT
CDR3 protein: CASSFTRKNTEAFF

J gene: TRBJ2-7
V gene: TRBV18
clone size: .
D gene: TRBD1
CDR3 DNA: TGTGCCAGCTCTCCCGGGACAGGGAGCTCCTACGAGCAGTACTTC
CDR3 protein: CASSPGTGSSYEQYF

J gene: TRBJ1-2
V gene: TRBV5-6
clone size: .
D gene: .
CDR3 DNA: TGTGCCAGCAGTTTTCGGGGGCTCAAGGGCTATGGCTACACCTTC
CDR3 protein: CASSFRGLKGYGYTF

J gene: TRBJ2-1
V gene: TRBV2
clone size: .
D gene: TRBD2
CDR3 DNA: TGTGCCAGCGGACTAGCGGGGGTCTACAATGAGCAGTTCTTC
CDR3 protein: CASGLAGVYNEQFF

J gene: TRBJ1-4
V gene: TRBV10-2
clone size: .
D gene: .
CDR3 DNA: TGCGCCAGCAGTGATAGGCCGGTTAATGAAAAACTGTTTTTT
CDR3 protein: CASSDRPVNEKLFF

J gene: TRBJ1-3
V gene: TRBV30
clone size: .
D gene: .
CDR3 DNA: TGTGCCTGGAGTGTACTCGATGGAAACACCATATATTTT
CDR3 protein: CAWSVLDGNTIYF

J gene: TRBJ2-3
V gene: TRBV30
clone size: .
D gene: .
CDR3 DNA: TGTGCCTGGAGTCACGATGGCCAGGGTACGCAGTATTTT
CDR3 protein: CAWSHDGQGTQYF

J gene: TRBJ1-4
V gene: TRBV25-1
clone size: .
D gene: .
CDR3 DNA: TGTGCCAGCAGTGAACGGGAGGGGTTAGGCGAAAAACTGTTTTTT
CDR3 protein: CASSEREGLGEKLFF

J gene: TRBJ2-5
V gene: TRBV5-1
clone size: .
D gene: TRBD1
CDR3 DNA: TGCGCCAGCAGCTTGGCCGGGACAGAGGAGACCCAGTACTTC
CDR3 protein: CASSLAGTEETQYF

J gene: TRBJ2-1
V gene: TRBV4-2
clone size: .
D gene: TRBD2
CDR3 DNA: TGTGCCAGCAGCCACCAAGCGGGGGACTCCTACAATGAGCAGTTCTTC
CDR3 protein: CASSHQAGDSYNEQFF

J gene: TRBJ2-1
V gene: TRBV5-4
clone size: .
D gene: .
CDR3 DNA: TGTGCCACCGGGCTAGCCGTCTACAATGAGCAGTTCTTC
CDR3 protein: CATGLAVYNEQFF

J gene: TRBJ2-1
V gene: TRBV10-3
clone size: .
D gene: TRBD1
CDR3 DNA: TGTGCCATCAGTGGGACAGGGAACAATGAGCAGTTCTTC
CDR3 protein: CAISGTGNNEQFF

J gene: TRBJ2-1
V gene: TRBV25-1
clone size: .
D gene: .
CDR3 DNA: TGTGCCAGCAGTGCCCAGGGGAATTACAATGAGCAGTTCTTC
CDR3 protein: CASSAQGNYNEQFF

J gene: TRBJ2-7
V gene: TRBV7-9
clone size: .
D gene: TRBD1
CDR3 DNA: TGTGCCAGCACCACCGGGACAGGGACCTACGAGCAGTACTTC
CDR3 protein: CASTTGTGTYEQYF

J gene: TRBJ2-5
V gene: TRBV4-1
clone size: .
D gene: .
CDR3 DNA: TGCGCCAGCAGCCAACCGACTGGCTTTGAGGCCCAGTACTTC
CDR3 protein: CASSQPTGFEAQYF

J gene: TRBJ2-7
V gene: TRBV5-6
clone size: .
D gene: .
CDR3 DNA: TGTGCCAGCAGCCCCTATCCGGGACCCACGGCGTACGAGCAGTACTTC
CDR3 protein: CASSPYPGPTAYEQYF

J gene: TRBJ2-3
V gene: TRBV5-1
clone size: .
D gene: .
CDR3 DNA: TGCGCCAGCAGCGAACGGGAGTCCAGGGGGACGCAGTATTTT
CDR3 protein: CASSERESRGTQYF

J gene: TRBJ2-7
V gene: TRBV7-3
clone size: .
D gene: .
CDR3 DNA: TGTGCCAGCAGCTTGACAGGGAGGCCTCCCTACGAGCAGTACTTC
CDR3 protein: CASSLTGRPPYEQYF